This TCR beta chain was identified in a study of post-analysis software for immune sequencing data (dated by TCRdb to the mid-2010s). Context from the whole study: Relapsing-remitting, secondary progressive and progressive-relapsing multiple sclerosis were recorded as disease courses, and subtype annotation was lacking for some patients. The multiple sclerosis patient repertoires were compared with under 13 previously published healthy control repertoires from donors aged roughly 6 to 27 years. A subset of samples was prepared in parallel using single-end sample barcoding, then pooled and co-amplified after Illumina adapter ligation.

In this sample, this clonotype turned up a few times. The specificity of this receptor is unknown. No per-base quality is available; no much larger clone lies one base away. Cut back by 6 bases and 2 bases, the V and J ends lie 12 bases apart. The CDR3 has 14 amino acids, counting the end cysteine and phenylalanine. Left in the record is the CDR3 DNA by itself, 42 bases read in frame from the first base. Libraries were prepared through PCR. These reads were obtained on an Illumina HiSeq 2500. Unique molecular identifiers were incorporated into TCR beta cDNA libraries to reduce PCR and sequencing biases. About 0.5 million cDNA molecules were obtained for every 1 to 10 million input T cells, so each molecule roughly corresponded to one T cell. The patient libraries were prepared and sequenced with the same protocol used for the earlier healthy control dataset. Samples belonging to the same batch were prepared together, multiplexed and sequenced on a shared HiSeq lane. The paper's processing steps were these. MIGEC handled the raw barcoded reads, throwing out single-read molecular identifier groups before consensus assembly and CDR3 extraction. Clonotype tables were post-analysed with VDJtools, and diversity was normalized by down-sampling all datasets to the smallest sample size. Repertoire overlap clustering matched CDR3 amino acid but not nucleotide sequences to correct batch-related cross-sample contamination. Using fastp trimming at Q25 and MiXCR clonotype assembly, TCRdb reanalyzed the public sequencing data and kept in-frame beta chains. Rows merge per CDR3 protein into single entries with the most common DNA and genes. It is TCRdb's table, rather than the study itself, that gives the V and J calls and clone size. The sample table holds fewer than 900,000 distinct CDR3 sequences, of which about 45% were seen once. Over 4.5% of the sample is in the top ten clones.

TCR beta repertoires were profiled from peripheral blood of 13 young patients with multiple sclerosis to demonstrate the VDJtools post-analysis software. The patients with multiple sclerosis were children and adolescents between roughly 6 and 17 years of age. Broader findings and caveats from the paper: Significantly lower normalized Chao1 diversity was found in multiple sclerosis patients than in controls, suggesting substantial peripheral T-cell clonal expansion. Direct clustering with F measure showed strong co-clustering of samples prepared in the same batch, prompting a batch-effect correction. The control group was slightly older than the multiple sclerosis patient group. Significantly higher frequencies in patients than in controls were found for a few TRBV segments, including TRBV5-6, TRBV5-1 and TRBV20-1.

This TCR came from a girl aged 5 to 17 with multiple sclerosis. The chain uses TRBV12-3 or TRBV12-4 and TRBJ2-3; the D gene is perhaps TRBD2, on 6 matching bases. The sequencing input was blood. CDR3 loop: CASRRTTPTDTQYF. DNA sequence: TGTGCCAGCAGGCGGACTACCCCCACAGATACGCAGTATTTT.